Sequencing of this T cell receptor (beta chain) was carried out in a study of blood T cell repertoires in COVID-19. Looking at the study overall: Spain, Italy and the United States supplied samples that represented acute and convalescent COVID-19.

This CDR3 has 15 residues. Trimming stripped 2 bases from V and 1 base from J, with 8 bases between. The V gene's germline CDR1 is KGHSH and CDR2 LQKENI. Authors' methods: Reference gene primer amplification in the assay estimated nucleated cell counts. Sequenced by immunoSEQ multiplex PCR; TCRdb stores in-frame clones only, minus some. V, J and clone size derive from that table, while D and trimming were established from the DNA sequence. The sample lists approximately 240,000 clones; roughly 82% were seen once. The chain has TRBV18 and TRBJ2-2, with D possibly matching TRBD1 (6 bases). The sequenced sample consisted of peripheral blood. This clonotype was obtained from a woman between 35 and 50 years old who had recovered from COVID-19. CDR3 in amino acids: CASSPGGQNTGELFF. In DNA form, the CDR3 reads TGTGCCAGCTCACCAGGGGGACAGAACACCGGGGAGCTGTTTTTT.